This T cell receptor beta chain stems from a study of T cells in localized non-small cell lung cancer. Points from the study as a whole: Uninvolved adjacent lung showed higher T cell clonality than tumor. Analysis by sequencing included only one tumor region, so heterogeneity remains possible. The study detected a median around 61 of the top 100 tumor clones in adjacent lung.

This CDR3 is 18 amino acids long. Profiled with immunoSEQ multiplex PCR; TCRdb holds only in-frame clones, not every one. Altogether 50,000 to 70,000 clones are present, approximately 93% being singletons, with the ten largest covering 15% to 20%. For this clone: Its antigen is unidentified.

The starting material was peripheral blood, obtained before any cancer treatment. The chain is built from TRBV21-1 and TRBJ1-5. TRBV21-1 is reported as a pseudogene. The clonotype originates from a man aged 35-69 years with stage I lung adenocarcinoma. The CDR3 loop is CASSKGRTDKDSNQPQHF. The DNA for the CDR3 is TGTGCCAGCAGCAAAGGGAGGACGGATAAGGATAGCAATCAGCCCCAGCATTTT.